The rows below give T cell receptor beta chains drawn from one sample of a study of shared clonotypes between healthy human individuals. This table comes from immunoSEQ multiplex PCR, and its TCRdb copy is limited to in-frame clones, with some not included. This table holds 780,000 or so clones, around 70% found once. Sequencing was performed on memory CD4+ T cells sorted from blood. The source is a woman aged 25 to 39 in good health. The CDR3 runs from the conserved cysteine through the conserved F or W. The order of the fields is J gene, clone size, V gene, D gene, CDR3 DNA, CDR3 protein. D genes are given only for firm matches. Expanded clones are given a class, and other clones once, few, many or no size at all.

TRBJ1-2	.	TRBV28	TRBD1	TGTGCCAGCAGTAATCCCGGGACAGCCTATGGCTACACCTTC	CASSNPGTAYGYTF
TRBJ1-2	.	TRBV10-1	TRBD1	TGCGCCAGCAGTGATAAGGTCAGGGACAGGGCCTTGTGTGGCTACACCTTC	CASSDKVRDRALCGYTF
TRBJ1-1	few	TRBV18	TRBD1	TGTGCCAGCTCACCAGTCGGACAGGGCGGGAACACTGAAGCTTTCTTT	CASSPVGQGGNTEAFF
TRBJ2-4	.	TRBV4-1	TRBD2	TGCGCCAGCAGCCAAGTTGGATATGGACTAGCGGTTTTTGGGGAGGCCAAAAACATTCAGTACTTC	CASSQVGYGLAVFGEAKNIQYF
TRBJ2-7	many	TRBV18	.	TGTGCCAGCTCGAACCGTCGTGCAGGGATAAACGAGCAGTACTTC	CASSNRRAGINEQYF
TRBJ2-2	few	TRBV19	.	TGTGCCAGTAGTAAAGGTACCCTGAACACCGGGGAGCTGTTTTTT	CASSKGTLNTGELFF
TRBJ1-2	.	TRBV5-1	TRBD1	TGCGCCAGCAGCCCAGAGGGGGCGGGCTACACCTTC	CASSPEGAGYTF
TRBJ2-1	.	TRBV5-1	.	TGCGCCAGCAGCTTTGGAGACGCCACCTACAATGAGCAGTTCTTC	CASSFGDATYNEQFF
TRBJ1-2	.	TRBV5-1	TRBD1	TGCGCCAGCAGCTCTGTACAGGGGGGTATCTATGGCTACACCTTC	CASSSVQGGIYGYTF
TRBJ2-7	.	TRBV19	TRBD2	TGTGCCAGTAGTTCACTAGCGGCTAGCTCCTACGAGCAGTACTTC	CASSSLAASSYEQYF
TRBJ2-1	.	TRBV6-6	TRBD2	TGTGCCAGCAGTCCTCCGGGACTAGCGGGAGCCAATGAGCAGTTCTTC	CASSPPGLAGANEQFF
TRBJ1-2	once	TRBV27	.	TGTGCCAGCAAAAAAGGGGCAGGGGCTAACTATGGCTACACCTTC	CASKKGAGANYGYTF
TRBJ2-3	.	TRBV15	TRBD2	TGTGCCACCAGCACGAGGGGCGGACTAGCAACGCAGTATTTT	CATSTRGGLATQYF
TRBJ2-7	.	TRBV7-9	TRBD1	TGTGCCAGCAGCCCGGGACAGGGGGATTTCGAGCAGTACTTC	CASSPGQGDFEQYF
TRBJ1-3	.	TRBV5-1	TRBD1	TGCGCCAGCAGCGCAACCGGGACAGATGGAAACACCATATATTTT	CASSATGTDGNTIYF
TRBJ2-2	few	TRBV2	TRBD2	TGTGCCAGCAGAAAACTAGCGGGACTCACCGGGGAGCTGTTTTTT	CASRKLAGLTGELFF
TRBJ2-7	.	TRBV2	.	TGTGCCAGCAGTGTGCGGATCTACGAGCAGTACTTC	CASSVRIYEQYF
TRBJ2-7	.	TRBV2	.	TGTGCCAGCAGGGGGACCCAGGGTTACTACGAGCAGTACTTC	CASRGTQGYYEQYF
TRBJ2-3	few	TRBV10-3	.	TGTGCCATCAGGGCTAGCGACCGCTCAGATACGCAGTATTTT	CAIRASDRSDTQYF
TRBJ2-7	.	TRBV27	TRBD2	TGTGCCAGCAGTTTAGCGAGCGGGACCACGTCGCAGTACTTC	CASSLASGTTSQYF
TRBJ1-1	once	TRBV18	.	TGTGCCAGCTCACCACCGACCCCAGGCATGAACACTGAAGCTTTCTTT	CASSPPTPGMNTEAFF
TRBJ2-1	many	TRBV7-9	TRBD1	TGTGCCAGCAGCGCATGGGACAGAAACAATGAGCAGTTCTTC	CASSAWDRNNEQFF
TRBJ2-1	once	TRBV27	TRBD1	TGTGCCAGCAGTTTAACAGGGGGCCCCTACAATGAGCAGTTCTTC	CASSLTGGPYNEQFF
TRBJ1-2	.	TRBV19	.	TGTGCCAGTAGTATAACAGGCAACTATGGCTACACCTTC	CASSITGNYGYTF
TRBJ1-4	.	TRBV2	.	TGTGCCAGCAGTGAAGAGGGCAGTCCGTTGGAAAAACTGTTTTTT	CASSEEGSPLEKLFF
TRBJ1-5	few	TRBV5-1	.	TGCGCCAGCAGCTTGGAGGGACAACGCAATCAGCCCCAGCATTTT	CASSLEGQRNQPQHF
TRBJ2-5	once	TRBV27	TRBD1	TGTGCCAGCAGTTTTGTCAGGGGGCAAGAGACCCAGTACTTC	CASSFVRGQETQYF
TRBJ2-7	.	TRBV19	.	TGTGCCAGTAGCCTACGGCGGGGCCCCTACGAGCAGTACTTC	CASSLRRGPYEQYF
TRBJ2-3	.	TRBV11-2	.	TGTGCCAGCAGCTTACCCCGACGGCCTTTCACAGATACGCAGTATTTT	CASSLPRRPFTDTQYF
TRBJ1-2	.	TRBV19	.	TGTGCCAAAAAGGTGGGGTATGGCTACACCTTC	CAKKVGYGYTF
TRBJ2-1	many	TRBV4-1	.	TGCGCCAGCAGCCAAGGATTTAGCCCTTTTAATGAGCAGTTCTTC	CASSQGFSPFNEQFF
TRBJ1-1	.	TRBV11-2	TRBD1	TGTGCCAGCAGCTTTGGGACAGGGACACAGAACACTGAAGCTTTCTTT	CASSFGTGTQNTEAFF
TRBJ1-1	.	TRBV19	.	TGTGCCAGTACCGCTCCCCGTGGAGGCGCGAACACTGAAGCTTTCTTT	CASTAPRGGANTEAFF
TRBJ1-3	.	TRBV5-1	.	TGCGCCAGCAGCTTTGACAGTTACTCTGGAAACACCATATATTTT	CASSFDSYSGNTIYF
TRBJ2-2	few	TRBV30	.	TGTGCCTGGAGTGTCCAATCGAACACCGGGGAGCTGTTTTTT	CAWSVQSNTGELFF
TRBJ2-3	.	TRBV6-5	TRBD2	TGTGCCAGCAGTTTACGACTAGCGGGCGCCACAGATACGCAGTATTTT	CASSLRLAGATDTQYF
TRBJ2-1	few	TRBV5-4	TRBD2	TGTGCCAGCAGCTTCGGTAGCGGGAGAAACAATGAGCAGTTCTTC	CASSFGSGRNNEQFF
TRBJ2-7	.	TRBV5-1	TRBD1	TGCGCCAGCAGCAAGGACGCACAGGGGGAGCAGTACTTC	CASSKDAQGEQYF
TRBJ2-1	.	TRBV5-5	TRBD2	TGTGCCAGCAGCGCAGCTAAACTAGCGGCCTACAATGAGCAGTTCTTC	CASSAAKLAAYNEQFF
TRBJ1-2	.	TRBV11-1	.	TGTGCCAGCAGCCAAAACCCGACGACGGACGACGCCGGCTACACCTTC	CASSQNPTTDDAGYTF
TRBJ1-5	.	TRBV10-2	.	TGCGCCAGCAGTGAGTCAGGGGGTTTTCAGCCCCAGCATTTT	CASSESGGFQPQHF
TRBJ2-5	.	TRBV11-2	.	TGTGCCAGCAGCTTAGAATCGACCCAGTACTTC	CASSLESTQYF
TRBJ1-2	.	TRBV6-5	.	TGTGCCAGCGTTGGCGGCGCCTATGGCTACACCTTC	CASVGGAYGYTF
TRBJ2-7	few	TRBV7-6	.	TGTGCCAGCAGCCGTGACAGTTTCGAGCAGTACTTC	CASSRDSFEQYF
TRBJ2-3	.	TRBV4-2	.	TGTGCCAGCAGCCGAGACCGCACAGATACGCAGTATTTT	CASSRDRTDTQYF
TRBJ2-1	few	TRBV11-2	TRBD2	TGTGCCAGCAGCCCCAGTCGGGCTAGCGGGAGCAATGAGCAGTTCTTC	CASSPSRASGSNEQFF
TRBJ2-2	.	TRBV4-1	.	TGCGCCAGCAGCCATCCTGGGAGGACCCCCGGGGAGCTGTTTTTT	CASSHPGRTPGELFF
TRBJ1-1	.	TRBV27	TRBD1	TGTGCCAGCAGAACAATCGCGGGGACAGGGTACACTGAAGCTTTCTTT	CASRTIAGTGYTEAFF
TRBJ2-1	.	TRBV7-6	TRBD2	TGTGCCAGCAGCTTAGGTAGCGGGAGATCCACCTACAATGAGCAGTTCTTC	CASSLGSGRSTYNEQFF
TRBJ2-7	.	TRBV27	TRBD1	TGTGCCAGCAAGTTTCGTACCGGGACAGGTCTCTACGAGCAGTACTTC	CASKFRTGTGLYEQYF
TRBJ2-7	.	TRBV7-7	.	TGTGCCAGCAGCTTAAGCGACGGGGACTACGAGCAGTACTTC	CASSLSDGDYEQYF
TRBJ2-1	.	TRBV5-4	TRBD1	TGTGCCAGCAGCTTGGGAGGGGGCATTGGGGATGAGCAGTTCTTC	CASSLGGGIGDEQFF
TRBJ1-5	.	TRBV6-1	TRBD1	TGTGCCAGCAGTGACTCACAGGGGAATCAGCCCCAGCATTTT	CASSDSQGNQPQHF
TRBJ2-2	.	TRBV27	.	TGTGCCAGCAGTTTTGGGGGTGAGCTGTTTTTT	CASSFGGELFF
TRBJ2-7	few	TRBV21-1	.	TGTGCCAGCAGCAAACCCCCGGACAGGGGGCTGGACGAGCAGTACTTC	CASSKPPDRGLDEQYF
TRBJ2-3	.	TRBV10-2	.	TGCGCCAGCAGTGAGTCGGAGCGAAATACGCAGTATTTT	CASSESERNTQYF
TRBJ2-3	.	TRBV5-6	.	TGTGCCAGCAGCTTGAGTAGGGTCCGGCGCACAGATACGCAGTATTTT	CASSLSRVRRTDTQYF
TRBJ2-1	.	TRBV10-1	.	TGCGCCAGCAGTGATCCAGTATACAATGAGCAGTTCTTC	CASSDPVYNEQFF
TRBJ2-1	.	TRBV9	TRBD2	TGTGCCAGCAGCCCCGGGGGGAGCGCCTACAATGAGCAGTTCTTC	CASSPGGSAYNEQFF
TRBJ1-3	.	TRBV19	.	TGTGCCAGTAGTATTGTCTCCGGCGGCCGCTCCTCTGGAAACACCATATATTTT	CASSIVSGGRSSGNTIYF